Detailed here is one T cell receptor (beta chain). The CDR3 contains 14 residues. Germline V CDR1 and CDR2: KGHSH, LQKENI. The V and J ends lost 4 bases and 4 bases respectively, with 13 bases between them. Here immunoSEQ multiplex PCR was the method, and the copy in TCRdb shows in-frame clones only, minus some. The table records about 61,000 clones, around 87% of them present only once. The data were obtained in a study of control samples from healthy donors and cancer patients. The rearrangement links TRBV18 to TRBJ1-1; perhaps TRBD1 as D (5 bases). Sequenced material: PBMCs. The receptor's source is a man aged 55 to 70 with colorectal cancer. The CDR3 here is CASSLDAGGTEAFF. In nucleotides, the CDR3 is TGTGCCAGCTCACTCGACGCCGGGGGCACTGAAGCTTTCTTT.